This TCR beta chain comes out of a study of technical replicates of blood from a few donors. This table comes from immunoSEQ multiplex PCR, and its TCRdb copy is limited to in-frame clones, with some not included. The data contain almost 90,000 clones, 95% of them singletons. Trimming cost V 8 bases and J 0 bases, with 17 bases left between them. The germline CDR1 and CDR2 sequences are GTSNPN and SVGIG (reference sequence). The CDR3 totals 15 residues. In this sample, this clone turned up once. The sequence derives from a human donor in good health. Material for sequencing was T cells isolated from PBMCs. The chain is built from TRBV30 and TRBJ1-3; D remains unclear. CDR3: CASSWVYDSGNTIYF. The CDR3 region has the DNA TGTGCCAGTAGCTGGGTATATGACTCTGGAAACACCATATATTTT.